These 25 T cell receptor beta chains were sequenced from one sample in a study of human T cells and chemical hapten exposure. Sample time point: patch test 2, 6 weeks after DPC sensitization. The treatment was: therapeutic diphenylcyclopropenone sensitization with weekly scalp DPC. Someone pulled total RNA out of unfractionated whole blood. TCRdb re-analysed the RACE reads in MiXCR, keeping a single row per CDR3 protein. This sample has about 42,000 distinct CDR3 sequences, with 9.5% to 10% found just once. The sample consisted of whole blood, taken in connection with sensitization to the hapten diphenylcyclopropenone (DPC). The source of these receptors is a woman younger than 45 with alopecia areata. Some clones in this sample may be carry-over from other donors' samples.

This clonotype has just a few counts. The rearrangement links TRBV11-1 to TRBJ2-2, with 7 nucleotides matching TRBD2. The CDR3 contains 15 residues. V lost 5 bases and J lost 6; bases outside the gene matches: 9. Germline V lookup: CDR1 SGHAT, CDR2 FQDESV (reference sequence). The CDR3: CASSPRVAGSGELFF. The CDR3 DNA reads TGTGCCAGCAGCCCCCGGGTAGCGGGCTCCGGGGAGCTGTTTTTT.

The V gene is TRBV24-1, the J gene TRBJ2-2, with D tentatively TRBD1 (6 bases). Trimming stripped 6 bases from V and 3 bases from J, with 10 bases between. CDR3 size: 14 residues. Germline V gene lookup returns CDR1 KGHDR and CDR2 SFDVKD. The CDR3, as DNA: TGTGCCACCAGTAGGGACATCCACACCGGGGAGCTGTTTTTT. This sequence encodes CATSRDIHTGELFF.

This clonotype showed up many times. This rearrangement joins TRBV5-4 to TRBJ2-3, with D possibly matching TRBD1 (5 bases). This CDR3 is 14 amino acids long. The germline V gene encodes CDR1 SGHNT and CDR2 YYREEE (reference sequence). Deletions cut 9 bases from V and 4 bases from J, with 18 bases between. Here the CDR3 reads CAIPTMKGPDTQYF. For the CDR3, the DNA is TGTGCCATCCCGACGATGAAGGGGCCAGATACGCAGTATTTT.

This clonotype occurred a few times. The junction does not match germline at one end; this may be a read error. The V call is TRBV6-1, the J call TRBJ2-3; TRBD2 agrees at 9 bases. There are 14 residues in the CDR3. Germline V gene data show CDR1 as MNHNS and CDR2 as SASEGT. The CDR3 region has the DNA TGTGCCAGCAGTTCCGGGACTAGCAAAGATACGCAGTATTTT. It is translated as CASSSGTSKDTQYF.

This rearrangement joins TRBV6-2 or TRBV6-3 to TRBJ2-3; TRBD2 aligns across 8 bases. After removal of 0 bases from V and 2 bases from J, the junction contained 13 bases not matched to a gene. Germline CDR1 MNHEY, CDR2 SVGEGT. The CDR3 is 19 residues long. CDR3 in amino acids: CASSYSMLRGGLDTDTQYF. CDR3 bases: TGTGCCAGCAGTTACTCGATGCTCCGGGGGGGGCTGGACACAGATACGCAGTATTTT.

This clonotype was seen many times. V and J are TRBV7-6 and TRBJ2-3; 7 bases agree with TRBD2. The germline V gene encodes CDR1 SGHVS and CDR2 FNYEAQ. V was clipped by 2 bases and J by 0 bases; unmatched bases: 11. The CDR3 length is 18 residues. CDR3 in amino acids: CASSLIPSGDPSTDTQYF. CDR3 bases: TGTGCCAGCAGCTTAATACCGAGCGGGGACCCTAGCACAGATACGCAGTATTTT. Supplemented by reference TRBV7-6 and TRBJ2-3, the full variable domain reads GAGVSQSPRYKVTKRGQDVALRCDPISGHVSLYWYRQALGQGPEFLTYFNYEAQQDKSGLPNDRFSAERPEGSISTLTIQRTEQRDSAMYRCASSLIPSGDPSTDTQYFGPGTRLTVL.

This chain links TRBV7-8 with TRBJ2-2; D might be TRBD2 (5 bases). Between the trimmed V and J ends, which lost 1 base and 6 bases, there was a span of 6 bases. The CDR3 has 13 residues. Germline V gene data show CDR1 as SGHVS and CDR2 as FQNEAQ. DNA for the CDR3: TGTGCCAGCAGCTTAGATAGCGCCGGGGAGCTGTTTTTT. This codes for CASSLDSAGELFF.

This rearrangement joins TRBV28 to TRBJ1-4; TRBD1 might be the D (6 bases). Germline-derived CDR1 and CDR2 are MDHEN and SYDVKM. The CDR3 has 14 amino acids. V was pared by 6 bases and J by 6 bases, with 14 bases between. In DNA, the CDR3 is TGTGCCAGCAGGAAGCGACAGGATTATGAAAAACTGTTTTTT. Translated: CASRKRQDYEKLFF.

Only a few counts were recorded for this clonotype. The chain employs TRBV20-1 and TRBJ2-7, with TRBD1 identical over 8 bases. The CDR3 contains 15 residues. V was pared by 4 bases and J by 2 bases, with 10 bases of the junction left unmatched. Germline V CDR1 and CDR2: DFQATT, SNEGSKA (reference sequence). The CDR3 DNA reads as TGCAGTGCTAACCGCATTCAGGGGGCGACCTACGAGCAGTACTTC. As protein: CSANRIQGATYEQYF.

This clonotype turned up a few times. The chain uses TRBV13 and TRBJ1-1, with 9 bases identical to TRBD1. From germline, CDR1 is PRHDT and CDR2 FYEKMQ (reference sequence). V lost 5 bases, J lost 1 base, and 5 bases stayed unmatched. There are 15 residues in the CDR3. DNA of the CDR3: TGTGCCAGCAGCCCGACAGGGGGGACGAACACTGAAGCTTTCTTT. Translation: CASSPTGGTNTEAFF.

In DNA, the CDR3 is TGTGCCAGTAGTATCCGGGTGGACACTGAAGCTTTCTTT. Translating gives CASSIRVDTEAFF. The V gene is TRBV19, the J gene TRBJ1-1; D remains unclear. This CDR3 region has 13 residues. V was trimmed by 3 bases and J by 3 bases, leaving 8 bases between them. Germline values: CDR1 LNHDA, CDR2 SQIVND (reference sequence).

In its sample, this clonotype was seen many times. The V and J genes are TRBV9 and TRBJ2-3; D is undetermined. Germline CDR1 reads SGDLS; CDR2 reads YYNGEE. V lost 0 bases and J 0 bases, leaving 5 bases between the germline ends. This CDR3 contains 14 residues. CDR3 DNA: TGTGCCAGCAGCGTAGTCGGTAGCACAGATACGCAGTATTTT. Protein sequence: CASSVVGSTDTQYF.

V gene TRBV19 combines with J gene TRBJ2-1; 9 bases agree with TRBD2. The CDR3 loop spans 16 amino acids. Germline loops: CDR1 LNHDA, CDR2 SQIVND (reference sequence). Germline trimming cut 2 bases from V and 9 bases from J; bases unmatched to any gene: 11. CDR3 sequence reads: CASSILGSSGDTEQFF. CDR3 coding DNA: TGTGCCAGTAGTATATTAGGTTCTAGCGGGGATACTGAGCAGTTCTTC. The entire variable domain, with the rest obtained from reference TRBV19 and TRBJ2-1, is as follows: DGGITQSPKYLFRKEGQNVTLSCEQNLNHDAMYWYRQDPGQGLRLIYYSQIVNDFQKGDIAEGYSVSREKKESFPLTVTSAQKNPTAFYLCASSILGSSGDTEQFFGPGTRLTVL.

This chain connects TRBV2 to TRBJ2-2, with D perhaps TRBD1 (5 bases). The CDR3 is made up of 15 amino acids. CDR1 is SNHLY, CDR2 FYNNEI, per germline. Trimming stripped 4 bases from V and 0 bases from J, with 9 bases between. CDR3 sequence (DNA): TGTGCCAGCAGTGTTAGGACAACGAACACCGGGGAGCTGTTTTTT. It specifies CASSVRTTNTGELFF.

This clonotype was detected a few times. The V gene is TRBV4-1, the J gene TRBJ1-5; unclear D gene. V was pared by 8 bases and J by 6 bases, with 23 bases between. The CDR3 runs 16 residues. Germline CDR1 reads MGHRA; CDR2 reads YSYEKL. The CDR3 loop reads CASQSSAVPLTQPQHF. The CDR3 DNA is TGCGCCAGCCAAAGCTCTGCTGTCCCCCTCACTCAGCCCCAGCATTTT.

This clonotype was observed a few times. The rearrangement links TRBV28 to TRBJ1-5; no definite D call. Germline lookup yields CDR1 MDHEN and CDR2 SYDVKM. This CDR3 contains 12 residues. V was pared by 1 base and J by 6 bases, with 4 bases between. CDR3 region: CASSLSIQPQHF. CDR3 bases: TGTGCCAGCAGTTTATCCATTCAGCCCCAGCATTTT.

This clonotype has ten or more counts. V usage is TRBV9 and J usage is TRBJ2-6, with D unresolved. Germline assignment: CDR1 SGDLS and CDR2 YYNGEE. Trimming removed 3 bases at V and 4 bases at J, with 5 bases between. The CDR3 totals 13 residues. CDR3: CASSAAGANVLTF. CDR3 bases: TGTGCCAGCAGCGCCGCGGGGGCCAACGTCCTGACTTTC. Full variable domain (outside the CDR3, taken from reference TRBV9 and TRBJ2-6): DSGVTQTPKHLITATGQRVTLRCSPRSGDLSVYWYQQSLDQGLQFLIQYYNGEERAKGNILERFSAQQFPDLHSELNLSSLELGDSALYFCASSAAGANVLTFGAGSRLTVL.

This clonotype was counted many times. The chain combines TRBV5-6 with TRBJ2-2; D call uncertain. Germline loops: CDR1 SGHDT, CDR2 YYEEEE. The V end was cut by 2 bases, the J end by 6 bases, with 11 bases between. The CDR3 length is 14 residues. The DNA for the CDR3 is TGTGCCAGCAGCTTCGAAATAGCACCCGGGGAGCTGTTTTTT. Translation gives CASSFEIAPGELFF. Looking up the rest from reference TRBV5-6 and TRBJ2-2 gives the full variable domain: DAGVTQSPTHLIKTRGQQVTLRCSPKSGHDTVSWYQQALGQGPQFIFQYYEEEERQRGNFPDRFSGHQFPNYSSELNVNALLLGDSALYLCASSFEIAPGELFFGEGSRLTVL.

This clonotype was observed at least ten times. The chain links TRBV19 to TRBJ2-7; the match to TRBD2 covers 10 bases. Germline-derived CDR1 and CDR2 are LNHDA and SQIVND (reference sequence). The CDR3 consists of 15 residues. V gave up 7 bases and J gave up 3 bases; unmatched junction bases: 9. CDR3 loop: CASTASGGGVYEQYF. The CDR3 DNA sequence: TGTGCCAGTACGGCTAGCGGGGGCGGAGTCTACGAGCAGTACTTC.

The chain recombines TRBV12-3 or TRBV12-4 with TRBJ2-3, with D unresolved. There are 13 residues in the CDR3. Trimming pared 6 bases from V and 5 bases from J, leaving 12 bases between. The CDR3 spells CASSIPSGDTQYF. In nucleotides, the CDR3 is TGTGCCAGCAGCATCCCATCGGGAGATACGCAGTATTTT.

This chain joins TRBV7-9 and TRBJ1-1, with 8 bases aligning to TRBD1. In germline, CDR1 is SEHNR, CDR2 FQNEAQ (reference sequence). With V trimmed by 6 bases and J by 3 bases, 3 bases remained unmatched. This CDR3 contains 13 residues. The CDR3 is CASRPGQDTEAFF. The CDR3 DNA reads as TGTGCCAGCAGACCGGGACAGGACACTGAAGCTTTCTTT.

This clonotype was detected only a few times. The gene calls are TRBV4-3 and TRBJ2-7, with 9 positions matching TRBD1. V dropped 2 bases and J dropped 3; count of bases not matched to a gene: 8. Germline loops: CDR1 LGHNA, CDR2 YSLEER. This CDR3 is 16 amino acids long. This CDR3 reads CASSQRLGQGLYEQYF. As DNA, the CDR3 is TGCGCCAGCAGCCAAAGATTAGGACAGGGGCTCTACGAGCAGTACTTC.

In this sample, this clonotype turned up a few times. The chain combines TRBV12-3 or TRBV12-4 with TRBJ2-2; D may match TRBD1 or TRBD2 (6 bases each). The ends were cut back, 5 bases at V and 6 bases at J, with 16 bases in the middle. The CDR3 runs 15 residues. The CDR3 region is CASSRTGGLAGELFF. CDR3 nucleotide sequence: TGTGCCAGCAGTCGGACCGGGGGCCTGGCCGGGGAGCTGTTTTTT.

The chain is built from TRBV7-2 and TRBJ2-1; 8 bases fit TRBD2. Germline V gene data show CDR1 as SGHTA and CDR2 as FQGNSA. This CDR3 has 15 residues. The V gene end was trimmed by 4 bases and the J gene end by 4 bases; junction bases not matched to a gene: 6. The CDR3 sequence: CASSSERGRYNEQFF. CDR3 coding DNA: TGTGCCAGCAGCTCCGAGCGGGGGAGGTACAATGAGCAGTTCTTC.

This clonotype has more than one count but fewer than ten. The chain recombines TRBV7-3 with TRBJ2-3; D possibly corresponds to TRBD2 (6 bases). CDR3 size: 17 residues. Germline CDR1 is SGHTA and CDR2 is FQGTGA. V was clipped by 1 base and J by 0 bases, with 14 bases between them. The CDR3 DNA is TGTGCCAGCAGCTTAAGAGCACGCGGGGACAGCACAGATACGCAGTATTTT. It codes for CASSLRARGDSTDTQYF.